This TCR beta chain was recorded in a study of blood T cells in healthy people across ages. The study, taken as a whole, reports: Diversity of TCR beta per million T cells declined in a roughly linear way with age.

With a J-beta primer mix and a sample-barcoded 5' primer, a second PCR ran about 6 to 11 cycles. Sequencing of every sample gave 2.5 million or more CDR3-containing paired-end reads. One entry per CDR3 protein results from TCRdb running MiXCR on the 5' RACE reads. Found here are around 820,000 distinct CDR3 sequences, approximately 25% of them singletons; the top ten hold 3% to 4%. The table lists this clonotype with a few counts. Its antigen is unknown. CDR1 and CDR2 (germline): SGHTA, FQGTGA. The CDR3 extends over 17 amino acids. The ends were cut back, 5 bases at V and 1 base at J, with 15 bases in the middle. These sequences were also reported in another study, on T cells of mothers and their children.

The chain uses TRBV7-3 and TRBJ2-6; D may be TRBD1 (6 bases). The sequence was obtained from a boy under 18 in good health. The sample taken for sequencing was blood. CDR3 sequence (DNA): TGTGCCAGCAGCCCGGGGACACTCTTTTCTGGGGCCAACGTCCTGACTTTC. This encodes CASSPGTLFSGANVLTF.